One sample yielded the 30 T cell receptor beta chains listed below, sequenced in a study of CD8 T cells in ankylosing spondylitis. TCRdb passed the 5' RACE reads through MiXCR, listing each CDR3 protein once. The table includes some 130,000 distinct CDR3 sequences, 7.3% detected once. Sequencing was performed on blood, either unsorted or a sorted T cell fraction (not recorded which). These receptors all stem from a female donor with ankylosing spondylitis or in good health (not recorded which).

This clonotype was observed a few times. This chain connects TRBV19 to TRBJ2-2, with D perhaps being TRBD1 or TRBD2 (5 bases each). The CDR3 contains 17 residues. V lost 1 base, J lost 7 bases, and 19 bases lay in between. Per the germline V gene, CDR1 is LNHDA and CDR2 is SQIVND (reference sequence). As DNA, the CDR3 is TGTGCCAGTAGTATAGCGCCAGGGCGGGCAGCGGACGGGGAGCTGTTTTTT. It yields the protein CASSIAPGRAADGELFF.

This clonotype was found many times. The V and J genes are TRBV5-6 and TRBJ1-2; D not certain. The CDR3 length is 15 residues. The V gene lost 0 bases and the J gene lost 3 bases, with 12 bases spanning the gap. CDR1 is SGHDT and CDR2 is YYEEEE in the germline V gene. The CDR3 protein is CASSLDGFRDYGYTF. The CDR3 coding sequence is TGTGCCAGCAGCTTGGACGGCTTTCGGGACTATGGCTACACCTTC. Based on the CDR3 plus reference TRBV5-6 and TRBJ1-2, the full variable domain is DAGVTQSPTHLIKTRGQQVTLRCSPKSGHDTVSWYQQALGQGPQFIFQYYEEEERQRGNFPDRFSGHQFPNYSSELNVNALLLGDSALYLCASSLDGFRDYGYTFGSGTRLTVV.

Many counts were recorded for this clonotype. The J gene is TRBJ2-3, the V gene TRBV12-3 or TRBV12-4; the D gene is possibly TRBD2 (5 bases). The CDR3 consists of 12 residues. V was clipped by 8 bases and J by 6 bases, with 12 bases between them. CDR3 DNA: TGTGCCAGCGGTCGGGATTCCGATACGCAGTATTTT. Translating gives CASGRDSDTQYF.

This clonotype was observed at least ten times. The J gene is TRBJ1-2, the V gene TRBV20-1; D might be TRBD1 (5 bases). Germline V gene lookup returns CDR1 DFQATT and CDR2 SNEGSKA (reference sequence). Deletions cut 6 bases from V and 7 bases from J, with 21 bases between. CDR3 length: 14 residues. CDR3 nucleotide sequence: TGCAGTGCAGTCCCCGGCCATGCAGGGAGTGGCTACACCTTC. Translating it yields CSAVPGHAGSGYTF.

This clonotype occurred many times. The chain has TRBV20-1 and TRBJ1-3; D gene unclear. This CDR3 is built from 12 residues. In germline, CDR1 is DFQATT, CDR2 SNEGSKA (reference sequence). V gave up 3 bases and J gave up 0 bases, with 3 bases separating them. CDR3 DNA: TGCAGTGCTAGGAACTCTGGAAACACCATATATTTT. Residues: CSARNSGNTIYF.

With regard to this clonotype: A read error may explain this, as a much larger clone is one base away. The chain carries TRBV12-3 or TRBV12-4 and TRBJ1-2; D unresolved. This CDR3 region has 10 residues. The CDR3, as DNA: TGTGCCAGCAGTTTGGGTGGCTACGCCTTC. It yields the protein CASSLGGYAF.

This clonotype was picked up many times. This chain links TRBV24-1 with TRBJ2-3; TRBD1 agrees at 9 bases. Trimming took 5 bases from V and 2 from J; bases not matched to a gene: 4. The germline V gene has CDR1 KGHDR and CDR2 SFDVKD. The CDR3 extends over 15 amino acids. CDR3: CATSGGQGFTDTQYF. As DNA, the CDR3 is TGTGCCACCAGTGGAGGACAGGGGTTCACAGATACGCAGTATTTT.

This clonotype was seen many times. The chain links TRBV4-2 to TRBJ2-1, with 10 bases that match TRBD2. CDR1 and CDR2 (germline): LGHNA, YNFKEQ. This CDR3 region has 19 residues. J lost 0 bases, V lost 0 bases, and 8 bases had no gene match. The DNA for the CDR3 is TGTGCCAGCAGCCAAGATGCGGCTAGCGGGGGCAGCTCCTACAATGAGCAGTTCTTC. Translating it yields CASSQDAASGGSSYNEQFF.

This clonotype has at least ten counts. The gene calls are TRBV5-5 and TRBJ2-7; no clear D gene. Trimming left V 0 bases short and J 2 bases short, with 9 bases between. The germline gives CDR1 SGHKS, CDR2 YYEKEE (reference sequence). The CDR3 loop spans 14 amino acids. CDR3 region: CASSLDGTPYEQYF. CDR3 in DNA: TGTGCCAGCAGCTTGGATGGCACTCCCTACGAGCAGTACTTC.

The sample holds many counts of this clonotype. The chain recombines TRBV3-1 with TRBJ2-7; tentative D call: TRBD1 (5 bases). Germline lookup yields CDR1 LGHDT and CDR2 YNNKEL (reference sequence). CDR3 length: 12 residues. V was cut by 0 bases and J by 7 bases, with 7 bases left in between. This CDR3 reads CASSQDKGEQYF. Written as DNA, the CDR3 is TGTGCCAGCAGCCAAGATAAGGGGGAGCAGTACTTC.

This clonotype has ten or more counts. V and J are TRBV12-3 or TRBV12-4 and TRBJ1-2; TRBD1 might be the D (5 bases). The V end lost 5 bases, the J end lost 8 bases, and 18 bases lay between the germline ends. The CDR3 runs 14 residues. This CDR3 reads CASSPGTAFGGYTF. The CDR3 bases are TGTGCCAGCAGTCCCGGGACCGCATTCGGCGGCTACACCTTC.

On this clonotype itself: A much larger clone lies a single base off, so this may be a read error. The V and J genes are TRBV15 and TRBJ2-5; 7 bases are a match to TRBD1. This CDR3 is built from 14 residues. Germline-derived CDR1 and CDR2 are LNHNV and YYDKDF (reference sequence). CDR3 sequence (DNA): TGTACCACCACGAGTCGGGGACAGAGAGAGACCCAGTACTTC. Its protein product is CTTTSRGQRETQYF. The full variable domain, with the rest looked up from reference TRBV15 and TRBJ2-5, is DAMVIQNPRYQVTQFGKPVTLSCSQTLNHNVMYWYQQKSSQAPKLLFHYYDKDFNNEADTPDNFQSRRPNTSFCFLDIRSPGLGDTAMYLCTTTSRGQRETQYFGPGTRLLVL.

The table lists this clonotype with many counts. The chain employs TRBV12-3 or TRBV12-4 and TRBJ2-5; 10 nucleotides line up with TRBD2. CDR3 size: 15 residues. The V segment lost 1 base and the J segment 5 bases; nucleotides outside the gene matches: 4. The CDR3 bases are TGTGCCAGCAGTTTAGTAGCGGGGGGCACTGAGACCCAGTACTTC. This translates into CASSLVAGGTETQYF.

At least ten counts were recorded for this clonotype. The V gene is TRBV6-1, the J gene TRBJ2-1; weak D call: TRBD2 (5 bases). Germline V gene lookup returns CDR1 MNHNS and CDR2 SASEGT. The CDR3 runs 14 residues. V shed 0 bases and J shed 4 bases, with 7 bases lying between them. The CDR3 protein is CASSEATGYNEQFF. The CDR3 DNA reads TGTGCCAGCAGTGAAGCGACGGGGTACAATGAGCAGTTCTTC.

At least ten counts were recorded for this clonotype. This chain connects TRBV7-2 to TRBJ1-1; the D is unclear. The CDR3 is 13 residues long. CDR1 and CDR2 from the germline V gene are SGHTA and FQGNSA. V shed 0 bases and J shed 5 bases, with 7 bases lying between them. CDR3 protein: CASSLALGTEAFF. The CDR3 DNA is TGTGCCAGCAGCTTAGCGCTGGGGACTGAAGCTTTCTTT.

This clonotype was picked up many times. The chain combines TRBV20-1 with TRBJ1-5, with 8 bases fitting TRBD1. V lost 6 bases, J lost 2 bases, and 6 bases stayed unmatched. The CDR3 is 14 amino acids. The germline gives CDR1 DFQATT, CDR2 SNEGSKA (reference sequence). This chain's CDR3 is CSARQTGGNQPQHF. CDR3 nucleotide sequence: TGCAGTGCAAGGCAGACAGGGGGCAATCAGCCCCAGCATTTT.

In this sample, this clonotype turned up many times. This chain uses TRBV5-5 with TRBJ1-1; 9 bases map to TRBD1. Germline assignment: CDR1 SGHKS and CDR2 YYEKEE (reference sequence). The CDR3 has 16 residues. The V segment lost 4 bases and the J segment 4 bases; nucleotides outside the gene matches: 11. In DNA form, the CDR3 reads TGTGCCAGCAGCCCTGGACAGGGGCCCTTGGGCACTGAAGCTTTCTTT. Protein product: CASSPGQGPLGTEAFF. The full variable domain, its missing parts supplied by reference TRBV5-5 and TRBJ1-1, is DAGVTQSPTHLIKTRGQQVTLRCSPISGHKSVSWYQQVLGQGPQFIFQYYEKEERGRGNFPDRFSARQFPNYSSELNVNALLLGDSALYLCASSPGQGPLGTEAFFGQGTRLTVV.

This clonotype was counted ten times or more. This chain uses TRBV29-1 with TRBJ1-2; 10 nucleotides match TRBD1. Trimming took 3 bases from V and 4 from J; bases not matched to a gene: 2. CDR3 length: 13 residues. Germline V gene sequence: CDR1 SQVTM, CDR2 ANQGSEA. DNA of the CDR3: TGCAGCGTTGAGGGGACAGGGGTCTATGGCTACACCTTC. It yields the protein CSVEGTGVYGYTF.

This clonotype has only a few counts. The chain joins TRBV7-3 to TRBJ2-6; D is unresolved. The CDR3 is made up of 13 amino acids. Looked up from germline, CDR1 is SGHTA and CDR2 is FQGTGA. V lost 6 bases and J 2 bases, leaving 5 bases between the germline ends. DNA of the CDR3: TGTGCCAGCAGACAAACTGGGGCCAACGTCCTGACTTTC. Protein product: CASRQTGANVLTF.

This clonotype appeared many times. J is TRBJ2-2 and V is TRBV5-1; no reliable D call. The CDR3 sequence is 17 residues long. The germline gives CDR1 SGHRS, CDR2 YFSETQ. V dropped 4 bases and J dropped 2 bases, with 18 bases sitting between them. The CDR3 DNA reads TGCGCCAGCAGCCCCCATAGTGCGAGAGGTAACACCGGGGAGCTGTTTTTT. This encodes CASSPHSARGNTGELFF.

This clonotype was counted only a few times. The chain recombines TRBV18 with TRBJ1-5; the D gene is possibly TRBD1 (5 bases). This CDR3 has 14 residues. Trimming took 3 bases from V and 5 from J, leaving 11 bases between them. Germline-derived CDR1 and CDR2 are KGHSH and LQKENI. CDR3 sequence (DNA): TGTGCCAGCTCACCGGGGGTAGGGGATCAGCCCCAGCATTTT. It translates to CASSPGVGDQPQHF.

This clonotype came up many times. The rearrangement uses TRBV10-3 and TRBJ2-7; no firm D call. V lost 2 bases and J lost 5, with 4 bases in between. The CDR3 is 11 amino acids. CDR1 and CDR2 (germline): ENHRY, SYGVKD. CDR3 protein: CAISERDEQYF. In nucleotides, the CDR3 is TGTGCCATCAGTGAGCGAGACGAGCAGTACTTC.

Concerning this clonotype itself: One end of the junction fails to match germline, which may point to a read error. V usage is TRBV18 and J usage is TRBJ2-2; the D is unclear. The V gene's germline CDR1 is KGHSH and CDR2 LQKENI. This CDR3 contains 14 residues. CDR3 bases: TGTGTCAGCTCTAACCAACTTGGGGACGGGGAGCTGTTTTTT. This codes for CVSSNQLGDGELFF.

This chain uses TRBV7-2 with TRBJ1-5; D might be TRBD1 (5 bases). The ends were cut back, 2 bases at V and 4 bases at J, with 12 bases in the middle. The CDR3 runs to 15 residues. Per germline, CDR1 SGHTA and CDR2 FQGNSA. For the CDR3, the DNA is TGTGCCAGCAGCTTAATGGGGGGAAGAAATCAGCCCCAGCATTTT. It yields the protein CASSLMGGRNQPQHF.

In its sample, this clonotype was seen many times. The chain recombines TRBV6-1 with TRBJ2-2; D remains ambiguous. Germline CDR1 and CDR2: MNHNS and SASEGT. The CDR3 contains 14 residues. Trimming cost V 6 bases and J 4 bases, with 12 bases left between them. The CDR3 coding sequence is TGTGCCAGCAGGCCTTCACCGGTCACCGGGGAGCTGTTTTTT. Translation gives CASRPSPVTGELFF.

This clonotype was found many times. The chain combines TRBV12-3 or TRBV12-4 with TRBJ1-4, with 7 bases fitting TRBD1. After removal of 6 bases from V and 8 bases from J, the junction contained 9 bases not matched to a gene. The CDR3 spans 14 residues. The CDR3 loop is CASRTTGRDEKLFF. CDR3 bases: TGTGCCAGCAGGACGACAGGGAGGGACGAAAAACTGTTTTTT.

This clonotype was observed many times. The genes are TRBV20-1 and TRBJ2-2; tentatively, D is TRBD1 (5 bases). This CDR3 is 14 amino acids long. V was pared by 0 bases and J by 1 base, with 6 bases between. Germline CDR1 reads DFQATT; CDR2 reads SNEGSKA (reference sequence). The CDR3 protein is CSARDQGNTGELFF. The CDR3 region has the DNA TGCAGTGCTAGAGATCAGGGGAACACCGGGGAGCTGTTTTTT.

This clonotype was recorded at least ten times. The genes are TRBV12-3 or TRBV12-4 and TRBJ2-7, with 7 bases identical to TRBD1. This CDR3 is 15 amino acids long. With V trimmed by 1 base and J by 0 bases, 3 bases remained unmatched. For the CDR3, the DNA is TGTGCCAGCAGTTTAGGGCAGGGGGTCTCCTACGAGCAGTACTTC. It translates to CASSLGQGVSYEQYF.

This clonotype showed up many times. The chain joins TRBV5-1 to TRBJ1-2, with 9 nucleotides matching TRBD1. The CDR3 is 15 residues long. Germline assignment: CDR1 SGHRS and CDR2 YFSETQ. The trim removed 4 bases at V and 8 bases at J, leaving 12 bases unmatched. This CDR3 is CASSVAGTGTTGYTF. The CDR3 nucleotides are TGCGCCAGCAGCGTCGCCGGGACAGGGACAACGGGCTACACCTTC.

The CDR3 bases are TGCAGTGCTAGAGAGAGGCCGACAGGTCCTAACACTGAAGCTTTCTTT. Its protein is CSARERPTGPNTEAFF. The chain combines TRBV20-1 with TRBJ1-1; TRBD1 might be the D (6 bases). The CDR3 is 16 amino acids. Deletions cut 0 bases from V and 2 bases from J, with 16 bases between. Germline CDR1 reads DFQATT; CDR2 reads SNEGSKA (reference sequence).